This TCR beta chain comes out of a study of blood T cell repertoires in COVID-19. Study at large: The origin of the acute and convalescent COVID-19 samples was the United States, Italy and Spain. Sources were T cells, B-cell-depleted T cells, or PBMCs; the material itself was cDNA or gDNA.

Original handling: Researchers report that nucleated cell counts were estimated from reference gene primer amplification. TCRdb's copy holds only in-frame clones and misses some; the assay was immunoSEQ multiplex PCR. That table gives V, J and clone size, and the DNA gave D and trimming. This table has about 250,000 clones, about 89% appearing once. The CDR3 consists of 15 residues. The trim removed 6 bases at V and 4 bases at J, leaving 11 bases unmatched. The germline gives CDR1 MNHEY, CDR2 SVGAGI. The receptor's source is a woman aged 55-70 years who had recovered from COVID-19. The sequenced material came from peripheral blood. V usage is TRBV6-5 and J usage is TRBJ2-5; 7 bases agree with TRBD2. The chain's CDR3 is CASSPRRGFRETQYF. In DNA form, the CDR3 reads TGTGCCAGCAGCCCAAGGCGGGGGTTTCGAGAGACCCAGTACTTC.